The 11 T cell receptor beta chains listed next were all sequenced from one sample in a study of identifying expanded T cells in peripheral blood (dated by TCRdb to between 2018 and 2021). The library was generated by the immunoSEQ multiplex PCR assay. TCRdb's version of the immuneACCESS table is confined to in-frame rearrangements and falls short of the full clone set. An unresolved V gene accounts for under half of the shortfall where checked; the remainder is of unknown origin. This sample gives around 94,000 clones in total; about 88% of them show up just once. The top ten clonotypes cover 4% to 5.5% of the sample. The sequenced sample consisted of blood. These receptors were taken from a person between 18 and 75 years old in good health.

The rearrangement uses TRBV7-2 and TRBJ2-3; perhaps D is TRBD1 or TRBD2 (5 bases each). This CDR3 has 15 amino acids. Per germline, CDR1 SGHTA and CDR2 FQGNSA. The ends were cut back, 3 bases at V and 0 bases at J, with 10 bases in the middle. CDR3 DNA sequence: TGTGCCAGCAGCTTCCGGGGCCCTAGCACAGATACGCAGTATTTT. It translates to CASSFRGPSTDTQYF.

The chain couples TRBV5-1 to TRBJ2-1; maybe TRBD1 (6 bases). Trimming stripped 6 bases from V and 10 bases from J, with 23 bases between. The germline CDR1 and CDR2 sequences are SGHRS and YFSETQ. The CDR3 contains 15 residues. The CDR3: CASTIPGTQGSEQFF. In DNA, the CDR3 is TGCGCCAGCACAATCCCCGGGACCCAGGGGTCCGAGCAGTTCTTC.

This clone was picked up one time. This chain uses TRBV15 with TRBJ2-7; 7 bases match TRBD1. V was pared by 1 base and J by 4 bases, with 10 bases of the junction left unmatched. Germline CDR1 and CDR2: LNHNV and YYDKDF (reference sequence). This CDR3 contains 16 residues. The CDR3 sequence: CATSRGGVGQSYEQYF. The CDR3 DNA sequence: TGTGCCACCAGCAGAGGAGGCGTGGGACAGAGTTACGAGCAGTACTTC.

On this clone: The germline gene is not matched at one end of the junction; a read error may be the cause. The chain employs TRBV27 and TRBJ2-7, with D maybe TRBD1 (6 bases). CDR1 MNHEY and CDR2 SMNVEV come from the germline V gene (reference sequence). The CDR3 is 16 residues long. The CDR3 sequence: CAGSAAQGRRLHEQYF. The CDR3 DNA follows: TGTGCCGGCAGTGCGGCCCAGGGGAGAAGACTACACGAGCAGTACTTC.

J is TRBJ2-5 and V is TRBV5-4; 10 positions agree with TRBD1. Looked up from germline, CDR1 is SGHNT and CDR2 is YYREEE (reference sequence). This CDR3 comprises 16 residues. V shed 3 bases, J shed 2 bases, and the junction held 7 bases outside the gene matches. The CDR3 spells CASSSDRGRWQETQYF. Here the CDR3 DNA reads TGTGCCAGCAGCTCCGACAGGGGGCGGTGGCAAGAGACCCAGTACTTC. The complete variable domain, with remaining parts taken from reference TRBV5-4 and TRBJ2-5, reads ETGVTQSPTHLIKTRGQQVTLRCSSQSGHNTVSWYQQALGQGPQFIFQYYREEENGRGNFPPRFSGLQFPNYSSELNVNALELDDSALYLCASSSDRGRWQETQYFGPGTRLLVL.

V and J are TRBV15 and TRBJ2-1; D call uncertain. V was cut by 3 bases and J by 10 bases, with 10 bases left in between. This CDR3 comprises 12 residues. Germline V gene sequence: CDR1 LNHNV, CDR2 YYDKDF (reference sequence). The CDR3 protein is CATSSYPKEQFF. For the CDR3, the DNA is TGTGCCACCAGCAGTTACCCGAAGGAGCAGTTCTTC.

The chain is built from TRBV2 and TRBJ1-2; no definite D call. The CDR3 runs 13 residues. The V end lost 5 bases, the J end lost 3 bases, and 10 bases lay between the germline ends. CDR1 and CDR2 (germline): SNHLY, FYNNEI. The CDR3 spells CASSPDGYYGYTF. The CDR3 coding sequence is TGTGCCAGCAGTCCGGACGGCTACTATGGCTACACCTTC.

The chain links TRBV6-5 to TRBJ1-5; tentatively, D is TRBD1 (6 bases). CDR1 MNHEY and CDR2 SVGAGI come from the germline V gene. This CDR3 comprises 13 residues. With 4 bases removed from V and 6 bases from J, the gap between germline ends came to 10 bases. CDR3 bases: TGTGCCAGCAGTTGGACAGAGGGTCAGCCCCAGCATTTT. This gives the protein CASSWTEGQPQHF.

The chain uses TRBV30 and TRBJ2-7; D is uncertain. In germline, CDR1 is GTSNPN, CDR2 SVGIG (reference sequence). V was pared by 0 bases and J by 6 bases, with 12 bases between. The CDR3 consists of 13 residues. The CDR3 reads CAWSVQVVTEQYF. The CDR3 coding sequence is TGTGCCTGGAGTGTACAAGTAGTTACCGAGCAGTACTTC.

The V and J genes are TRBV7-8 and TRBJ1-1, with no clear D. There are 11 residues in the CDR3. Germline loops: CDR1 SGHVS, CDR2 FQNEAQ. Trimming pared 3 bases from V and 5 bases from J, leaving 4 bases between. CDR3 in DNA: TGTGCCAGCAGCTTGGCTACTGAAGCTTTCTTT. Amino acid sequence: CASSLATEAFF.

The chain combines TRBV7-9 with TRBJ2-7; tentatively, D is TRBD2 (5 bases). The CDR3 has 17 residues. V was cut by 4 bases and J by 2 bases, with 21 bases left in between. CDR1 is SEHNR, CDR2 FQNEAQ, per germline (reference sequence). Here the CDR3 reads CASSSPVEGVRPYEQYF. DNA for the CDR3: TGTGCCAGCAGCTCCCCGGTAGAGGGAGTTCGCCCCTACGAGCAGTACTTC. Full variable domain (missing parts from reference TRBV7-9 and TRBJ2-7): DTGVSQNPRHKITKRGQNVTFRCDPISEHNRLYWYRQTLGQGPEFLTYFQNEAQLEKSRLLSDRFSAERPKGSFSTLEIQRTEQGDSAMYLCASSSPVEGVRPYEQYFGPGTRLTVT.